The TCR beta chain under discussion was sequenced for a study of tissue T cells after allogeneic stem cell transplantation. The repertoire was sequenced with immunoSEQ multiplex PCR; TCRdb's copy has only in-frame clones and lacks some. This sample yields roughly 5,000 clones, of which approximately 45% are seen a single time; roughly 3% belongs to the top ten. Time point meaning: mouse harvest day 7 after allogeneic transplant. The graft held 10^6 splenic CD5+ T cells and 10^7 T-cell-depleted bone marrow cells. J gave up 6 bases and V 1 base, and 0 bases lay outside the gene matches. Germline V gene sequence: CDR1 SNHLY, CDR2 FYNGKV (reference sequence). The CDR3 totals 13 residues. In the case of this clone: Antigen unknown. Germline and genes: mouse. Read sequence stops 1 residue before the CDR3 end, and the germline J gene provides the missing end.

Study conclusions and caveats: Sampling depth was limited, and the cohort was small and clinically varied.

This sequence was found in a female BALB/c mouse given C57BL/6 T cells with graft-versus-host disease after an allogeneic hematopoietic cell transplant. Specimen: skin. The rearrangement joins TRBV3 to TRBJ1-5, with 7 bases matching TRBD1. The covered CDR3 bases are TGTGCCAGCAGCTTAGGACAGGGCCAGGCTCCGCTT. As protein: CASSLGQGQAPL. The CDR3 in its entirety is CASSLGQGQAPLF.